Described below is a single TCR beta chain sequence and its context. Noted treatment: roughly 20 received Ad26.COV2.S at low or high dose, single or two shots; 5 received placebo; per-sample allocation not given. Each sample was drawn 63 days after the first injection (of vaccine or placebo). V lost 2 bases and J lost 0; bases outside the gene matches: 3. CDR3 size: 16 residues. Germline V gene lookup returns CDR1 SGHTA and CDR2 FQGTGA. The sample is drawn from a study of Ad26.COV2.S vaccination and SARS-CoV-2 variants. TCRdb keeps only in-frame clones here, not all; method: immunoSEQ multiplex PCR. This table holds about 480,000 clones, around 90% found once.

V gene TRBV7-3 combines with J gene TRBJ2-2, with 7 bases lining up with TRBD2. This receptor was identified in a person between 18 and 60 years old who received the Ad26.COV2.S COVID-19 vaccine or a placebo. Source: peripheral blood, taken in a trial of Ad26.COV2.S vaccine versus placebo. CDR3 loop: CASSLGLAANTGELFF. The DNA of the CDR3 is TGTGCCAGCAGCTTAGGGCTAGCGGCGAACACCGGGGAGCTGTTTTTT.